What follows are 14 T cell receptor beta chains derived from one specimen sequenced in a study of T cell repertoires and HLA-DP antigens. Profiled with immunoSEQ multiplex PCR; TCRdb holds only in-frame clones, not every one. The repertoire includes roughly 110,000 clones, approximately 92% of them detected once, and under 0.35% sits in the top ten. The antigens these receptors bind are not known. The sequencing sample was made of CD4+ T cells from PBMCs. These receptor sequences come from a woman under 30 in good health and CMV-seronegative.

V and J are TRBV4-3 and TRBJ1-5; 8 bases agree with TRBD1. Trimming cost V 4 bases and J 5 bases; bases outside gene matches: 10. The CDR3 has 16 amino acids. CDR1 LGHNA and CDR2 YSLEER come from the germline V gene. CDR3 sequence: CASSLTRGQGHQPQHF. The DNA of the CDR3 is TGCGCCAGCAGCCTTACCAGAGGACAGGGCCATCAGCCCCAGCATTTT.

This clone appeared once. The chain has TRBV11-1 and TRBJ2-1; 7 bases map to TRBD1. The ends lost 1 base at V and 5 bases at J; junction bases unmatched: 5. The CDR3 totals 15 residues. The germline V gene has CDR1 SGHAT and CDR2 FQDESV (reference sequence). CDR3: CASSLGDRQNNEQFF. The CDR3 nucleotides are TGTGCCAGCAGCTTAGGGGACAGACAAAACAATGAGCAGTTCTTC.

This clone was recorded once. This chain links TRBV30 with TRBJ1-4; no firm D call. This CDR3 has 12 amino acids. With 3 bases removed from V and 6 bases from J, the gap between germline ends came to 8 bases. The germline V gene has CDR1 GTSNPN and CDR2 SVGIG (reference sequence). CDR3 in DNA: TGTGCCTGGAGGGGGAGACATGAAAAACTGTTTTTT. Protein sequence: CAWRGRHEKLFF.

The chain uses TRBV28 and TRBJ1-6, with a tentative D call TRBD1 (6 bases). V shed 5 bases and J shed 7 bases, with 21 bases lying between them. This CDR3 has 17 amino acids. Germline assignment: CDR1 MDHEN and CDR2 SYDVKM. The CDR3 protein is CASSLSTGALGNSPLHF. In DNA form, the CDR3 reads TGTGCCAGCAGTCTATCGACAGGTGCCCTTGGGAATTCACCCCTCCACTTT.

The CDR3 reads CASRDPGTGGSNEQFF. In DNA, the CDR3 is TGTGCCAGTAGGGATCCCGGGACAGGGGGTAGCAATGAGCAGTTCTTC. This chain uses TRBV19 with TRBJ2-1; 11 bases match TRBD1. With 6 bases clipped from V and 6 bases from J, the junction kept 10 bases outside the gene matches. The CDR3 covers 16 residues. The germline CDR1 and CDR2 sequences are LNHDA and SQIVND (reference sequence).

V is TRBV29-1 and J is TRBJ2-3, with D possibly being TRBD2 (5 bases). The germline gives CDR1 SQVTM, CDR2 ANQGSEA. The CDR3 contains 11 residues. V lost 6 bases, J lost 2 bases, and 6 bases lay in between. The CDR3 spells CSVEVTDTQYF. CDR3 coding DNA: TGCAGCGTGGAGGTCACAGATACGCAGTATTTT.

This chain uses TRBV6-1 with TRBJ1-6; no reliable D call. The CDR3 contains 17 residues. Trimming stripped 2 bases from V and 0 bases from J, with 11 bases between. Germline lookup yields CDR1 MNHNS and CDR2 SASEGT. CDR3 in amino acids: CASSESYGSSYNSPLHF. The CDR3 DNA reads as TGTGCCAGCAGTGAATCTTACGGGAGCTCCTATAATTCACCCCTCCACTTT.

The sample holds one count of this clone. The chain carries TRBV6-1 and TRBJ2-7, with TRBD2 matching over 9 bases. The length of the CDR3 is 15 residues. The germline gives CDR1 MNHNS, CDR2 SASEGT. V dropped 7 bases and J dropped 4; count of bases not matched to a gene: 11. The CDR3 DNA reads as TGTGCCAGCACTATAAGGCTAGCGGGAAGGTACGAGCAGTACTTC. It translates to CASTIRLAGRYEQYF.

The rearrangement uses TRBV21-1 and TRBJ1-2. TRBV21-1 is labeled a pseudogene. CDR3 length: 17 residues. In DNA, the CDR3 is TGTGCCAGCAGCAAACTTAGTTCGAGGGCGCTGGTGGAAGGCTACACCTTC. As protein: CASSKLSSRALVEGYTF.

In its sample, this clone was seen a few times. Other DNA sequences within the sample encode an identical CDR3. The chain has TRBV29-1 and TRBJ1-1; TRBD1 matches 7 bases. V trimming: 6 bases; J trimming: 0 bases; junction bases outside the gene matches: 1. The germline V gene has CDR1 SQVTM and CDR2 ANQGSEA. The CDR3 is 12 residues long. The DNA for the CDR3 is TGCAGCGTGGGACAGCTGAACACTGAAGCTTTCTTT. Amino acids: CSVGQLNTEAFF.

This clone has just one count. The V gene is TRBV6-1, the J gene TRBJ2-7; D gene uncertain. The CDR3 extends over 15 amino acids. Per the germline V gene, CDR1 is MNHNS and CDR2 is SASEGT. V lost 1 base, J lost 6 bases, and 16 bases lay in between. The CDR3 sequence: CASSEVEESVGEQYF. The CDR3 coding sequence is TGTGCCAGCAGTGAAGTTGAGGAATCCGTGGGCGAGCAGTACTTC.

The chain recombines TRBV6-1 with TRBJ2-7, with a weak D call TRBD2 (7 bases). The CDR3 sequence is 15 residues long. Trimming removed 8 bases at V and 4 bases at J, with 21 bases between. Per the germline V gene, CDR1 is MNHNS and CDR2 is SASEGT. The CDR3 bases are TGTGCCAGCGGGGAAGGGGGGGGCTTGAGGTACGAGCAGTACGTC. It codes for CASGEGGGLRYEQYV.

This clone turned up a few times. V gene TRBV30 combines with J gene TRBJ1-1; D remains ambiguous. V lost 4 bases and J 7 bases, leaving 16 bases between the germline ends. This CDR3 has 13 residues. Germline V gene data show CDR1 as GTSNPN and CDR2 as SVGIG (reference sequence). The CDR3 coding sequence is TGTGCCTGGAACGTGATCAGGACCTATGAAGCTTTCTTT. Translated: CAWNVIRTYEAFF.

The chain links TRBV5-6 to TRBJ1-1; D might be TRBD1 (5 bases). The germline V and J ends were trimmed by 2 bases and 11 bases, with 13 bases remaining between them. Per the germline V gene, CDR1 is SGHDT and CDR2 is YYEEEE. The CDR3 is made up of 12 amino acids. The CDR3 DNA reads TGTGCCAGCAGCTTCTCGGTGGGGGGGGCTTTCTTT. Amino acid sequence: CASSFSVGGAFF.